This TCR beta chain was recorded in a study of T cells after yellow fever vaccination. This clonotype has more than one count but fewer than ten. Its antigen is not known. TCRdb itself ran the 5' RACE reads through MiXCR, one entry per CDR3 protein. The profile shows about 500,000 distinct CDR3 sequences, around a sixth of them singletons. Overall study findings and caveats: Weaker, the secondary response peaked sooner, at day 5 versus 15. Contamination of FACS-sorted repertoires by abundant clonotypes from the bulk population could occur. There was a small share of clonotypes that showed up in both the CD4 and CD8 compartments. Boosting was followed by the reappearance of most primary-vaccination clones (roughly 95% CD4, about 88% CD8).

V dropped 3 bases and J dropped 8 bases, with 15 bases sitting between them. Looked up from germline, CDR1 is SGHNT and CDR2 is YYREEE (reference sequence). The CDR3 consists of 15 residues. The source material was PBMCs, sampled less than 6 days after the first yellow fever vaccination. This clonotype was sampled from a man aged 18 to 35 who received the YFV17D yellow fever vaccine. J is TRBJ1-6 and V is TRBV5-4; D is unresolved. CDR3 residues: CASSYDPERDSPLHF. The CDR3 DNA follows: TGTGCCAGCAGCTACGACCCCGAAAGGGATTCACCCCTCCACTTT. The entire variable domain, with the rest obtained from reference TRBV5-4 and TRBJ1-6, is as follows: ETGVTQSPTHLIKTRGQQVTLRCSSQSGHNTVSWYQQALGQGPQFIFQYYREEENGRGNFPPRFSGLQFPNYSSELNVNALELDDSALYLCASSYDPERDSPLHFGNGTRLTVT.